These T cell receptor beta chains were read from a single sample in a study of blood T cell repertoires in COVID-19. Profiled with immunoSEQ multiplex PCR; TCRdb holds only in-frame clones, not every one. In the table there are over 200,000 clones, more than 80% of which are singletons. The sequenced sample consisted of PBMCs or T cells enriched from blood (not recorded which). Receptors were obtained from a man between 60 and 70 years old who had recovered from COVID-19. CDR3s leave out the opening cysteine and the closing phenylalanine or tryptophan. The order of the fields is V gene, J gene, CDR3 protein.

TRBV19,TRBJ2-2,ASSIGTGSKNSANTGELF
TRBV30,TRBJ1-4,AWSVGGANEKLF
TRBV3-1/TRBV3-2,TRBJ1-2,ASSQDSGRGQGYT
TRBV19,TRBJ2-1,ASSWTGESIMGEQF
TRBV11-2,TRBJ1-1,ASSLWQGGTEAF
TRBV6-6,TRBJ1-2,ASSYPQGSYT
TRBV5-5,TRBJ1-5,ASSSEGVFSNQPQH
TRBV6-5,TRBJ2-7,ASRRRTGNYYEQY
TRBV5-6,TRBJ2-7,ASSKFDSSYEQY
TRBV11-3,TRBJ1-6,ASRDRANSPLH
TRBV7-6,TRBJ1-5,ASSSAQRQPQH
TRBV4-1,TRBJ1-6,ASSQADSSYNSPLH
TRBV7-2,TRBJ1-1,ASSLLRQPALAF
TRBV11-2,TRBJ2-1,ASSMTSGGAREQF
TRBV7-2,TRBJ2-3,ASSLQPFRSGDTQY
TRBV3-1/TRBV3-2,TRBJ2-7,ASSQAAPGVAYEQY
TRBV10-3,TRBJ1-5,AIAGGREQPQH
TRBV7-6,TRBJ1-4,ASSLGGGEKLF
TRBV14,TRBJ2-7,ASSQEGLASEQY
TRBV5-1,TRBJ2-3,ASSLTSLAGGFSSSTDTQY
TRBV6-5,TRBJ2-2,ASSLLAGPTGELF
TRBV9,TRBJ1-3,ASSFQDSGNTIY
TRBV7-3,TRBJ1-2,ASSPHREDRGYT
TRBV19,TRBJ1-3,ASSRQGTGNTIY
TRBV6-5,TRBJ2-1,ASSYGQGELYEQF
TRBV7-9,TRBJ1-1,ASLIAGEIEAF
TRBV19,TRBJ2-1,ASSVIAGGPYNEQF
TRBV7-2,TRBJ2-3,ASSLTGQASTDTQY